The present T cell receptor (beta chain) was sequenced within a study of OX40 agonist ivuxolimab in advanced cancers. Study-wide results and limits: Low normalized T-cell clonal expansion was also seen in some nonresponders. With doses of 0.1 to 3.0 mg/kg, CD4+ and CD8+ blood T cells had undergone clonal expansion by week 6. Among T cells, CD8+ cells averaged more expanded clones than CD4+ cells.

As regards this clone: Its target is unknown.

The CDR3 is 20 amino acids. Between the trimmed V and J ends, which lost 4 bases and 6 bases, there was a span of 32 bases. TCRdb's copy holds only in-frame clones and misses some; the assay was immunoSEQ multiplex PCR. The table shows about 42,000 clones, with 65% to 85% occurring only once. The sample here was CD4+ or CD8+ T cells sorted from blood, taken in a trial of the OX40 agonist ivuxolimab. The sequence derives from an adult with an advanced solid tumor such as melanoma, head and neck, liver or kidney cancer. The genes are TRBV5-3 and TRBJ2-1; unclear D gene. TRBV5-3 is recorded as an ORF, its role being uncertain. The CDR3 DNA reads as TGTGCCAGAAGCCCCCTCAGGAGACAAAGAACCAATCACAAATCCAATGAGCAGTTCTTC. Amino acid sequence: CARSPLRRQRTNHKSNEQFF.